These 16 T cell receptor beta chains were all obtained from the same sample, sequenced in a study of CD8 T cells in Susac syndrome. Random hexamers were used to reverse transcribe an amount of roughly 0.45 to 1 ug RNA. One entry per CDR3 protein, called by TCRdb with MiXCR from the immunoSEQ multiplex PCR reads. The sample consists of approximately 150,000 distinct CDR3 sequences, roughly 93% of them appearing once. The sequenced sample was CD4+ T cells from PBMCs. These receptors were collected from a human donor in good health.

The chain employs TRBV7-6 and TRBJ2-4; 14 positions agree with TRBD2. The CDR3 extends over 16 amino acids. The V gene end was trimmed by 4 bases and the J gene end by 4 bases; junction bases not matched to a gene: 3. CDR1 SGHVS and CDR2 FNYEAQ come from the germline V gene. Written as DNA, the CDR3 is TGTGCCAGCAGCTCGACTAGCGGGGGGGGAAAAAACATTCAGTACTTC. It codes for CASSSTSGGGKNIQYF. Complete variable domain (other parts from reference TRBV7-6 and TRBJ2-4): GAGVSQSPRYKVTKRGQDVALRCDPISGHVSLYWYRQALGQGPEFLTYFNYEAQQDKSGLPNDRFSAERPEGSISTLTIQRTEQRDSAMYRCASSSTSGGGKNIQYFGAGTRLSVL.

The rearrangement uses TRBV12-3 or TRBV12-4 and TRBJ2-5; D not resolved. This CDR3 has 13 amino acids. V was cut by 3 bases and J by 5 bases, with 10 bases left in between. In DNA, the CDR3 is TGTGCCAGCAGTTTCAGAAGCGCTGAGACCCAGTACTTC. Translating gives CASSFRSAETQYF.

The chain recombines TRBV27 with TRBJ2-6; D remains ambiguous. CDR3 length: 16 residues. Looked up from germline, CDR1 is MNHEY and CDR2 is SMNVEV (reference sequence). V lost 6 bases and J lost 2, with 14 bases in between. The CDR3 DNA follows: TGTGCCAGCAGGCCCCAAGGCGGAGCTGGGGCCAACGTCCTGACTTTC. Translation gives CASRPQGGAGANVLTF.

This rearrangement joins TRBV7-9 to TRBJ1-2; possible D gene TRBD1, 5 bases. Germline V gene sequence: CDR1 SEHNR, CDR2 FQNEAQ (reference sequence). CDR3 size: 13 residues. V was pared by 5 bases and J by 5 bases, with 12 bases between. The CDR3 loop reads CASSVRGLYGYTF. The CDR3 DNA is TGTGCCAGCAGCGTCCGGGGCCTATATGGCTACACCTTC.

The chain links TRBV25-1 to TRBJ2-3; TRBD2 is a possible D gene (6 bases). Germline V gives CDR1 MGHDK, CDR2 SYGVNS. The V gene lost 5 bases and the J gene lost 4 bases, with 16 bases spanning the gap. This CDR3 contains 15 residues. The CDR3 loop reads CASSLGLLDADTQYF. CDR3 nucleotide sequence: TGTGCCAGCAGTTTGGGACTCCTGGACGCAGATACGCAGTATTTT.

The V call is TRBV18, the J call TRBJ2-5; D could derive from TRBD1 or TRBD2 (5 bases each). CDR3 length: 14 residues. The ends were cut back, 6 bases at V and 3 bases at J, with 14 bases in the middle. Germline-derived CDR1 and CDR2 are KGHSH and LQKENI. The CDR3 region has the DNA TGTGCCAGCTCTCCCGCCGGGACCGAAGAGACCCAGTACTTC. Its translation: CASSPAGTEETQYF.

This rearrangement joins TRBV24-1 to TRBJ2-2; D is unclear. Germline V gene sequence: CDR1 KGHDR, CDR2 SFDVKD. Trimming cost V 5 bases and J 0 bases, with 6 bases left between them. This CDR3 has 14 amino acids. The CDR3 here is CATSAATNTGELFF. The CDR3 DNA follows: TGTGCCACCAGTGCTGCAACGAACACCGGGGAGCTGTTTTTT.

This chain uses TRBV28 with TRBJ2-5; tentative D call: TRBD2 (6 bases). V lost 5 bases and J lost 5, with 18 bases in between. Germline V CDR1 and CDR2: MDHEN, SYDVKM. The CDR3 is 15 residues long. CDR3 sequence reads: CASSDGGRPQETQYF. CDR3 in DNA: TGTGCCAGCAGTGATGGGGGGAGGCCCCAGGAGACCCAGTACTTC.

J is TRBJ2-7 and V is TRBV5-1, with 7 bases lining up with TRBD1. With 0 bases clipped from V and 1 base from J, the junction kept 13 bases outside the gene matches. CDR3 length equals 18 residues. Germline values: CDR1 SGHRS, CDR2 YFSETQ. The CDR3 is CASSLGLGLRQGSYEQYF. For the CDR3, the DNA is TGCGCCAGCAGCTTGGGGTTGGGGCTGAGACAGGGATCCTACGAGCAGTACTTC.

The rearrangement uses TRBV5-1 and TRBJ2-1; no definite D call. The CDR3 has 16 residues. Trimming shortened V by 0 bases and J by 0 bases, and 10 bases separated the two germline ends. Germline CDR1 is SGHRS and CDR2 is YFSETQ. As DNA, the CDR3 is TGCGCCAGCAGCTTGGCCTTTTGGAGCTCCTACAATGAGCAGTTCTTC. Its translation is CASSLAFWSSYNEQFF.

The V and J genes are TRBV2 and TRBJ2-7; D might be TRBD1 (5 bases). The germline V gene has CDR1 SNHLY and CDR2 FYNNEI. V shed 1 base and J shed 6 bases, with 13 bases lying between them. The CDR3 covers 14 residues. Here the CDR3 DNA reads TGTGCCAGCAGTGAAGAGGGGCCCTCCAGCGAGCAGTACTTC. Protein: CASSEEGPSSEQYF. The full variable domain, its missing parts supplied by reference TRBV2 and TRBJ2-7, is EPEVTQTPSHQVTQMGQEVILRCVPISNHLYFYWYRQILGQKVEFLVSFYNNEISEKSEIFDDQFSVERPDGSNFTLKIRSTKLEDSAMYFCASSEEGPSSEQYFGPGTRLTVT.

CDR3 loop: CASSQDYRVGSGAYEQYF. CDR3 nucleotides: TGTGCCAGCAGCCAAGATTATAGGGTTGGTTCAGGAGCCTACGAGCAGTACTTC. The chain carries TRBV4-2 and TRBJ2-7, with unresolved D. The V gene lost 0 bases and the J gene lost 2 bases, with 20 bases spanning the gap. The CDR3 is 18 amino acids. Germline CDR1 LGHNA, CDR2 YNFKEQ.

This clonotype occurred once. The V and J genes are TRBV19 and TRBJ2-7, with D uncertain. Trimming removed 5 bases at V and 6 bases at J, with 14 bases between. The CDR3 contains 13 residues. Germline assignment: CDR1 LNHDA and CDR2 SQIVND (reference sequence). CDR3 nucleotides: TGTGCCAGTAGTCAAGGGCGGTGGACCGAGCAGTACTTC. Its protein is CASSQGRWTEQYF.

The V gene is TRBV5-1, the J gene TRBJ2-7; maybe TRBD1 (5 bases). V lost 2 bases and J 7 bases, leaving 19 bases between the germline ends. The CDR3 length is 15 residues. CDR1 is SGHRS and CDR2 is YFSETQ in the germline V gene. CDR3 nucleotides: TGCGCCAGCAGCTTCGGACACACCACGTTAAAGGAGCAGTACTTC. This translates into CASSFGHTTLKEQYF. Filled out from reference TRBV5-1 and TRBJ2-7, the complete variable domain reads KAGVTQTPRYLIKTRGQQVTLSCSPISGHRSVSWYQQTPGQGLQFLFEYFSETQRNKGNFPGRFSGRQFSNSRSEMNVSTLELGDSALYLCASSFGHTTLKEQYFGPGTRLTVT.

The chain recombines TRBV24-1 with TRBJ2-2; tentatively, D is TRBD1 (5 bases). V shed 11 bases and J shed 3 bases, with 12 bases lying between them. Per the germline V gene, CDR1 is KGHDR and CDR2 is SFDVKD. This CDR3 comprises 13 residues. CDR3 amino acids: CAIREGYTGELFF. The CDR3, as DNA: TGTGCCATCAGGGAAGGGTACACCGGGGAGCTGTTTTTT.

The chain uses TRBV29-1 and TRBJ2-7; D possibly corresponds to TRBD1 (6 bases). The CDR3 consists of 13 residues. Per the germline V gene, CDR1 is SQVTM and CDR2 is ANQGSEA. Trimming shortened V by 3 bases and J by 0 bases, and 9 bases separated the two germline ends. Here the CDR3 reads CSVDGDTSYEQYF. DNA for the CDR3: TGCAGCGTTGACGGGGACACCTCCTACGAGCAGTACTTC.